The rows below give T cell receptor beta chains drawn from one sample of a study of blood T cells in healthy people across ages. A single record per CDR3 protein comes from TCRdb applying MiXCR to the 5' RACE reads. The sample includes some 1.4 million distinct CDR3 sequences, 40% to 50% seen only once; the top ten take 7.9%. The sequenced sample was blood. These receptors originate from a woman aged 18-29 years in good health. CDR3s include the opening cysteine and the closing phenylalanine or tryptophan. D genes are given only for firm matches. Clone size is stated in some rows and not others, as once, few, many or a class when expanded.

-	TRBV7-2	TRBD2	TRBJ2-2	14	CASSRRLAAGELFF	TGTGCCAGCAGCCGACGACTAGCTGCCGGGGAGCTGTTTTTT
-	TRBV3-1	-	TRBJ1-1	16	CASSQGAGSLNTEAFF	TGTGCCAGCAGCCAGGGTGCCGGGTCCTTGAACACTGAAGCTTTCTTT
-	TRBV4-1	-	TRBJ2-3	14	CASSPPSRADTQYF	TGCGCCAGCAGCCCTCCATCTAGAGCTGATACGCAGTATTTT
-	TRBV3-1	-	TRBJ1-5	13	CASTQGSGQPQHF	TGCGCCAGCACCCAAGGATCGGGTCAGCCCCAGCATTTT
few	TRBV5-1	-	TRBJ2-3	16	CASSGGPHPLRDTQYF	TGCGCCAGCAGCGGGGGCCCTCATCCCTTGAGGGATACGCAGTATTTT
few	TRBV20-1	-	TRBJ2-4	13	CSALGLAKNIQYF	TGCAGTGCATTAGGACTAGCCAAAAACATTCAGTACTTC
few	TRBV6-6	-	TRBJ2-3	12	CASSSRIGPRYF	TGTGCCAGCAGCTCCAGAATTGGCCCTAGGTATTTT
-	TRBV27	TRBD2	TRBJ2-5	17	CASSHKPASGSAPEQYF	TGTGCCAGCAGTCACAAACCGGCTAGCGGGAGTGCTCCCGAGCAGTACTTT
few	TRBV5-1	TRBD2	TRBJ2-5	15	CASSSSGYQQETQYF	TGCGCCAGCAGCTCTAGCGGGTACCAGCAAGAGACCCAGTACTTC
few	TRBV7-2	-	TRBJ1-5	13	CASSRGGSQPQHF	TGTGCCAGCAGTCGAGGAGGCAGCCAGCCCCAGCATTTT
-	TRBV20-1	-	TRBJ1-5	19	CSAIEGHINPFFGNQPQHF	TGCAGTGCTATAGAGGGACACATAAATCCGTTTTTCGGCAATCAGCCCCAGCATTTT
-	TRBV6-4	TRBD1	TRBJ1-2	16	CASSDEGTGGLYGYTF	TGTGCCAGCAGTGACGAGGGGACAGGGGGCTTGTATGGCTACACCTTC
few	TRBV28	TRBD2	TRBJ2-3	17	CASPPRASGLSTDTQYF	TGTGCCAGTCCCCCCCGAGCTAGCGGCCTTAGCACAGATACGCAGTATTTT
-	TRBV28	-	TRBJ1-6	13	CASSLQAFSPLHF	TGTGCCAGCAGTTTACAAGCATTCTCACCCCTCCACTTT
few	TRBV20-1	TRBD2	TRBJ2-1	14	CSAFSGSRDNEQFF	TGCAGTGCCTTCAGCGGGAGTAGGGACAATGAGCAGTTCTTC
-	TRBV9	TRBD1	TRBJ2-7	14	CASSVTGTVDEQYF	TGTGCCAGCAGCGTCACCGGGACAGTCGACGAGCAGTACTTC
few	TRBV29-1	-	TRBJ1-1	12	CSVDEGGTEAFF	TGCAGCGTTGATGAGGGAGGCACTGAAGCTTTCTTT
-	TRBV5-1	-	TRBJ2-5	14	CASSLKSGRGTQYF	TGCGCCAGCAGCTTGAAGAGCGGCCGGGGGACCCAGTACTTC
few	TRBV20-1	-	TRBJ2-1	14	CSAPRGRSVNEQFF	TGCAGTGCTCCCCGGGGCCGGTCGGTCAATGAGCAGTTCTTC
-	TRBV28	-	TRBJ2-1	15	CASTPSGGTYNEQFF	TGTGCCAGCACCCCCTCAGGAGGTACCTACAATGAGCAGTTCTTC
-	TRBV4-1	-	TRBJ1-2	18	CAGSLLKGETRYNYGYTF	TGCGCCGGCAGCCTTCTCAAGGGGGAAACCAGATATAACTATGGCTACACCTTC
-	TRBV20-1	-	TRBJ2-5	11	CSARDEPEQYF	TGCAGTGCTAGAGACGAACCTGAGCAGTACTTC
few	TRBV7-6	TRBD2	TRBJ2-1	18	CASSLANSGASSYNEQFF	TGTGCCAGCAGCTTAGCTAATAGCGGGGCTAGCTCCTACAATGAGCAGTTCTTC
few	TRBV18	TRBD2	TRBJ2-1	15	CASSPRGTTGGEAFF	TGTGCCAGCTCACCAAGAGGGACTACCGGAGGTGAGGCGTTCTTC
few	TRBV6-5	-	TRBJ1-2	15	CASSSSTGANYGYTF	-
few	TRBV29-1	TRBD2	TRBJ2-3	14	CSVGSGGARDTQYF	TGCAGCGTCGGTAGCGGGGGGGCCAGAGATACGCAGTATTTT
few	TRBV10-3	-	TRBJ1-1	15	CAISESGSLNTEAFF	TGTGCCATCAGTGAGTCGGGCAGCTTGAACACTGAAGCTTTCTTT
-	TRBV20-1	-	TRBJ2-7	18	CSARGDAGAVSSYNEQYF	TGCAGTGCTCGAGGGGATGCGGGGGCCGTCAGCTCCTACAATGAGCAGTACTTC
-	TRBV4-1	TRBD2	TRBJ2-3	17	CASSPTALLAGTDTQYF	TGCGCCAGCAGCCCCACAGCGTTACTAGCGGGGACAGATACGCAGTATTTT
-	TRBV15	-	TRBJ1-4	15	CVTSRDRQVAEKLFF	TGTGTCACCAGCAGAGATCGACAGGTGGCTGAAAAACTGTTTTTT
-	TRBV6-5	-	TRBJ2-1	13	CASSYRGGNEQFF	TGTGCCAGCAGTTACAGGGGGGGAAATGAGCAGTTCTTC
-	TRBV21-1	-	TRBJ1-1	17	CASSKRDRGPMNTEAFF	TGTGCCAGCAGCAAAAGGGACAGGGGACCCATGAACACTGAAGCTTTCTTT
-	TRBV6-5	-	TRBJ1-2	13	CASSYSGVGGYTF	TGTGCCAGCAGTTACTCCGGGGTGGGAGGCTACACCTTC
-	TRBV11-2	-	TRBJ1-1	14	CASSLNSLNTEAFF	TGTGCCAGCAGCTTAAACAGCCTAAACACTGAAGCTTTCTTT
-	TRBV6-5	TRBD1	TRBJ1-1	18	CASSYSRGAGTGPTEAFF	TGTGCCAGCAGTTACTCGAGAGGTGCCGGGACAGGGCCAACTGAAGCTTTCTTT
once	TRBV10-3	TRBD1	TRBJ1-1	16	CAISESTGQGDTEAFF	TGTGCCATCAGTGAGTCGACGGGACAGGGGGACACTGAAGCTTTCTTT
-	TRBV10-3	-	TRBJ1-2	13	CAITAGVNYGYTF	TGTGCCATCACCGCAGGGGTAAACTATGGCTACACCTTC
-	TRBV2	TRBD2	TRBJ2-1	15	CASSEVAGGVNEQFF	TGTGCCAGCAGTGAGGTAGCGGGGGGAGTCAATGAGCAGTTCTTC
-	TRBV12-3/TRBV12-4	TRBD2	TRBJ2-7	14	CASRTSGGSHEQYF	TGTGCCAGCAGGACTAGCGGGGGGTCCCACGAGCAGTACTTC
-	TRBV5-4	-	TRBJ2-4	16	CASSDPTSAAKNIQYF	TGTGCCAGCAGCGACCCGACCAGCGCAGCCAAAAACATTCAGTACTTC
-	TRBV12-3/TRBV12-4	TRBD2	TRBJ2-3	16	CASSWGGPPSTDTLYF	TGTGCCAGCAGCTGGGGAGGGCCCCCTAGCACAGATACGCTGTATTTT
-	TRBV6-1	TRBD2	TRBJ2-1	15	CASRMGLAGVDEQFF	TGTGCCAGCCGTATGGGACTAGCGGGAGTGGATGAGCAGTTCTTC
few	TRBV4-1	-	TRBJ1-2	15	CASSHPGRDKGGYTF	TGCGCCAGCAGCCACCCTGGGAGGGATAAGGGTGGCTACACCTTC
-	TRBV15	-	TRBJ1-2	15	CATSRDPGANYGYTF	TGTGCCACCAGCAGAGACCCAGGGGCCAACTATGGCTACACCTTC
-	TRBV21-1	-	TRBJ2-7	16	CASSKVDRGGTYEQYF	TGTGCCAGCAGCAAGGTGGACAGGGGAGGTACCTACGAGCAGTACTTC
-	TRBV5-1	-	TRBJ2-4	15	CASDRRGRAKNIQYF	TGCGCCAGTGATCGGCGGGGCAGAGCCAAAAACATTCAGTACTTC
-	TRBV3-1	TRBD2	TRBJ2-1	14	CASSPRLATYNEFF	TGTGCCAGCAGCCCGAGACTAGCGACTTACAATGAGTTCTTC
-	TRBV6-5	-	TRBJ2-5	15	CASSLDLIRRETQYF	TGTGCCAGCAGCCTCGACCTAATACGGAGGGAGACCCAGTACTTC
-	TRBV5-1	TRBD2	TRBJ2-5	15	CASSLASGMGETQYF	TGCGCCAGCAGCTTGGCTAGCGGGATGGGTGAGACCCAGTACTTC
few	TRBV27	TRBD1	TRBJ1-4	15	CASSHRGPGNEKLFF	TGTGCCAGCAGCCACAGGGGACCGGGTAATGAAAAACTGTTTTTT
few	TRBV27	TRBD2	TRBJ2-5	13	CASNGRANNEQYF	TGTGCCAGCAACGGGAGGGCCAACAATGAGCAGTACTTC
many	TRBV4-1	TRBD2	TRBJ2-1	16	CASSPSGTSGYNEQFF	TGCGCCAGCAGCCCCTCCGGGACTAGCGGTTACAATGAGCAGTTCTTC
-	TRBV19	-	TRBJ2-7	16	CASSFKDGLNSYEQYF	TGTGCCAGTAGTTTCAAGGACGGTCTAAACTCCTACGAGCAGTACTTC
few	TRBV12-3/TRBV12-4	-	TRBJ2-3	13	CASARVGIDTQYF	TGTGCCAGCGCCCGGGTGGGGATAGATACGCAGTATTTT
few	TRBV20-1	TRBD2	TRBJ2-5	15	CSAREGTSGRSEQYF	TGCAGTGCTAGAGAGGGGACTAGCGGGAGGAGTGAGCAGTACTTC